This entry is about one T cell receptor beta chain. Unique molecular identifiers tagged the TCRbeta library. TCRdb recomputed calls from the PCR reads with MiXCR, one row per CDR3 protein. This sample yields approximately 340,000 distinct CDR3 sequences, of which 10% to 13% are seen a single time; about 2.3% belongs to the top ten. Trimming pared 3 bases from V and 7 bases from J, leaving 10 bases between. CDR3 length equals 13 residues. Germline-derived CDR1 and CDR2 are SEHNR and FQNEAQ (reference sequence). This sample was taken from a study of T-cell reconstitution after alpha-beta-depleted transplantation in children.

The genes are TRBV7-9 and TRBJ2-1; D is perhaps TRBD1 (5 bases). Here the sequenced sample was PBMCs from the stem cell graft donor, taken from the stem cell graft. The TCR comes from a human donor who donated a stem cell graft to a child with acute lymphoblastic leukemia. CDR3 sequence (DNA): TGTGCCAGCAGCTTCCCAGGGTCAAATGAGCAGTTCTTC. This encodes CASSFPGSNEQFF.